This T cell receptor beta chain was documented in a study of shared clonotypes between healthy human individuals. Study-level findings and limits: Rarefaction demonstrated incomplete sorted-subset sequencing despite large depth.

Repertoires were generated with immunoSEQ multiplex PCR, while TCRdb's copy carries only in-frame clones and drops some. This repertoire shows more than 550,000 clones, about 90% found once; its top ten account for about a third. As for this clone: Its antigen is as yet unknown.

The V gene lost 1 base and the J gene lost 0 bases, with 10 bases spanning the gap. Germline lookup yields CDR1 MNHNS and CDR2 SASEGT. CDR3 size: 17 residues. This sequence was found in a young man in good health. Some clones in this sample may be carry-over from other donors' samples. J is TRBJ2-6 and V is TRBV6-1; no clear D. Material: memory CD8+ T cells from PBMCs. Regarding subset: CD45RO+ cells pooled with CCR7-negative TemRA cells. CDR3 in amino acids: CASSEGPDRSGANVLTF. The CDR3 nucleotides are TGTGCCAGCAGTGAAGGGCCGGATCGCTCTGGGGCCAACGTCCTGACTTTC.